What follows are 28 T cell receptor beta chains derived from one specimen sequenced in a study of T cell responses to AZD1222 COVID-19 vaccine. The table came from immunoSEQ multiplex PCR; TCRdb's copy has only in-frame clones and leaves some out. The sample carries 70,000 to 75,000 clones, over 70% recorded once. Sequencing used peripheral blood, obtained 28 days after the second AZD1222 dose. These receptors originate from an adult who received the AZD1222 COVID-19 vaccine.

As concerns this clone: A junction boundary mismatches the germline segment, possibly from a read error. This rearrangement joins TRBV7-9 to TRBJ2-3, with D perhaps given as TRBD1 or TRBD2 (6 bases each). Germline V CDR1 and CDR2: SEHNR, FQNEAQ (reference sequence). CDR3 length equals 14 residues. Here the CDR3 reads CASTLGGPTDTQYF. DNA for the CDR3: TGTGCCAGCACCTTAGGGGGGCCTACGGATACGCAGTATTTT. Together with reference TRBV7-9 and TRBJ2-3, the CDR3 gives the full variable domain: DTGVSQNPRHKITKRGQNVTFRCDPISEHNRLYWYRQTLGQGPEFLTYFQNEAQLEKSRLLSDRFSAERPKGSFSTLEIQRTEQGDSAMYLCASTLGGPTDTQYFGPGTRLTVL.

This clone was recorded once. This CDR3 is CASSPPSTSLQFF. CDR3 sequence (DNA): TGTGCCAGCAGCCCCCCCTCGACTAGTCTACAGTTCTTC. V usage is TRBV7-9 and J usage is TRBJ2-1, with a possible D match to TRBD2 (6 bases). V was pared by 5 bases and J by 13 bases, with 18 bases between. The CDR3 contains 13 residues. Germline V CDR1 and CDR2: SEHNR, FQNEAQ (reference sequence).

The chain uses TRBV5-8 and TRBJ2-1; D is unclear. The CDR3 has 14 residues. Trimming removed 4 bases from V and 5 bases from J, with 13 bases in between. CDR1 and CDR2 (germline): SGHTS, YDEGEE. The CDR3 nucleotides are TGTGCCAGCAGCATATACGACGTGGACAATGAGCAGTTCTTC. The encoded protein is CASSIYDVDNEQFF.

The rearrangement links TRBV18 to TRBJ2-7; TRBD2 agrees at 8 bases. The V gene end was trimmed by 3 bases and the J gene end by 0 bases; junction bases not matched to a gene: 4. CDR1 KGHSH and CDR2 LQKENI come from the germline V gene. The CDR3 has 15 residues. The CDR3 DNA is TGTGCCAGCTCACCGGAACTAGCGGTCTCCTACGAGCAGTACTTC. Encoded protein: CASSPELAVSYEQYF.

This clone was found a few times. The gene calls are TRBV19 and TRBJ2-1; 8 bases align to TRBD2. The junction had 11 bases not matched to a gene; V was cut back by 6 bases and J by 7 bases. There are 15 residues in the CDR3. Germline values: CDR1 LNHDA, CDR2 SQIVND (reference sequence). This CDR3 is CASRESGGYGNEQFF. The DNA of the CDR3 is TGTGCCAGTAGAGAGAGCGGGGGCTACGGGAATGAGCAGTTCTTC. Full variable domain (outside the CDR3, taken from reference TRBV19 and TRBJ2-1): DGGITQSPKYLFRKEGQNVTLSCEQNLNHDAMYWYRQDPGQGLRLIYYSQIVNDFQKGDIAEGYSVSREKKESFPLTVTSAQKNPTAFYLCASRESGGYGNEQFFGPGTRLTVL.

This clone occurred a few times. The CDR3 reads CASSFATGELFF. DNA of the CDR3: TGCGCCAGCAGCTTCGCCACCGGGGAGCTGTTTTTT. This rearrangement joins TRBV5-1 to TRBJ2-2; D unresolved. Germline assignment: CDR1 SGHRS and CDR2 YFSETQ. This CDR3 has 12 residues. The ends were cut back, 2 bases at V and 4 bases at J, with 3 bases in the middle.

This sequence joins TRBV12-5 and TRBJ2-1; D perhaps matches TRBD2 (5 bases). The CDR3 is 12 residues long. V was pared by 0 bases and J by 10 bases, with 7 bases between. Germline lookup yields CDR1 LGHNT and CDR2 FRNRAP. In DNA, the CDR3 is TGTGCTAGTGGTTTGGTCTCGGGGGAGCAGTTCTTC. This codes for CASGLVSGEQFF.

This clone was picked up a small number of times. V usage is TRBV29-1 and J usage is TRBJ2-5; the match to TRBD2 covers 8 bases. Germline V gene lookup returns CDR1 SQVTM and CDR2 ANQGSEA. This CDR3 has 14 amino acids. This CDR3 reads CRADGGGPAETQYF. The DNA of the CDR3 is TGCCGCGCCGACGGGGGGGGGCCTGCAGAGACCCAGTACTTC.

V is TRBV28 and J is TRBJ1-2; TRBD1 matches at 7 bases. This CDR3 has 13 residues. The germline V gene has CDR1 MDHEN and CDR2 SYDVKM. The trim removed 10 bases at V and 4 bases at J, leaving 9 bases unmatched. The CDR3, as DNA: TGTGCCACCGAAGGGGGCGACCCCTATGGCTACACCTTC. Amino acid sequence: CATEGGDPYGYTF.

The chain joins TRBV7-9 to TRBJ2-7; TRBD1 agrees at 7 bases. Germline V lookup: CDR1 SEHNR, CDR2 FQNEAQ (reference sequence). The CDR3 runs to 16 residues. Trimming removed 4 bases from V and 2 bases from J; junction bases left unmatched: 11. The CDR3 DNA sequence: TGTGCCAGCAGCTCCGTACAGGGGCCGATTACCTACGAGCAGTACTTC. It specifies CASSSVQGPITYEQYF.

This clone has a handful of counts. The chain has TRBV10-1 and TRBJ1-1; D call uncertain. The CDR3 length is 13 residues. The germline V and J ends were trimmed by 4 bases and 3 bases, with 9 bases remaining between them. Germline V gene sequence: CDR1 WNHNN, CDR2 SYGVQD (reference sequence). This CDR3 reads CASSAGSDTEAFF. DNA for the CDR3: TGCGCCAGCAGTGCCGGGTCGGACACTGAAGCTTTCTTT.

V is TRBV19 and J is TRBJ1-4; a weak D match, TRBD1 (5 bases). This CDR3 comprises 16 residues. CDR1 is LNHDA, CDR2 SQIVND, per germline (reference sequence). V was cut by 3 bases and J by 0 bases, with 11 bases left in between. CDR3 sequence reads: CASSISTDATNEKLFF. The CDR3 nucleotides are TGTGCCAGTAGTATCTCGACAGATGCAACTAATGAAAAACTGTTTTTT.

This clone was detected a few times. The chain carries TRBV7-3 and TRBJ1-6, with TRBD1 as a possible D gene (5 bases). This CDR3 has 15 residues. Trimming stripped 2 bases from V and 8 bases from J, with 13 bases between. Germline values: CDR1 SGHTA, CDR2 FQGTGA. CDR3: CASSLQPGTDSPLHF. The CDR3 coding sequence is TGTGCCAGCAGCTTACAGCCAGGGACCGATTCACCCCTCCACTTT.

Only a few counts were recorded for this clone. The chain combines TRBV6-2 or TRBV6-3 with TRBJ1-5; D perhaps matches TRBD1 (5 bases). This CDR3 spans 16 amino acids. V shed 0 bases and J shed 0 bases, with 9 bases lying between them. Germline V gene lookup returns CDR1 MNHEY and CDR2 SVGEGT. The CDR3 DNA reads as TGTGCCAGCAGTTACTCCGGGGCCCTTAGCAATCAGCCCCAGCATTTT. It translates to CASSYSGALSNQPQHF.

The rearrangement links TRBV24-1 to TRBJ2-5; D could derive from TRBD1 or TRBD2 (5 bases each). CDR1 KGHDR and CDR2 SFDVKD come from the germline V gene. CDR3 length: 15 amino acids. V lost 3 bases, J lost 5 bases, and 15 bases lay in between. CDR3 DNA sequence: TGTGCCACCAGTGATAAACAGGCGGGCGGGGAGACCCAGTACTTC. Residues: CATSDKQAGGETQYF.

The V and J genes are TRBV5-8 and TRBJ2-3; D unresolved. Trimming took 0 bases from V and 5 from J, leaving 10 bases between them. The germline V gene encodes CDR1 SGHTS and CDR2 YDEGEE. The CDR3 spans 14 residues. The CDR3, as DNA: TGTGCCAGCAGCTTGGTGGGAACGGGAGATACGCAGTATTTT. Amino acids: CASSLVGTGDTQYF.

The CDR3 coding sequence is TGTGCCAGCAGTTTGCACGGGGAGATCTATGGCTACACCTTC. Protein: CASSLHGEIYGYTF. This chain links TRBV28 with TRBJ1-2; D is ambiguous. V lost 3 bases and J lost 4, with 12 bases in between. The CDR3 is 14 amino acids. CDR1 and CDR2 from the germline V gene are MDHEN and SYDVKM.

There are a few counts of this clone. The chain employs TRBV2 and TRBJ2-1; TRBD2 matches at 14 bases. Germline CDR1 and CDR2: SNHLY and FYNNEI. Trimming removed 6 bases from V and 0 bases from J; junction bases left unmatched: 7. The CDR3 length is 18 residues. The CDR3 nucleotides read TGTGCCAGCAGGACGGGACTAGCGGGAGCGAGCTCCTACAATGAGCAGTTCTTC. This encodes CASRTGLAGASSYNEQFF.

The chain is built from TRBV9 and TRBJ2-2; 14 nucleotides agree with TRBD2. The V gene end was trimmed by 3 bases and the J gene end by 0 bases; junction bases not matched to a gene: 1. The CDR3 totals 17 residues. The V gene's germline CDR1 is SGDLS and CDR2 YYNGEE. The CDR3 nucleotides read TGTGCCAGCAGCGGGGGACTAGCGGGGGCGAACACCGGGGAGCTGTTTTTT. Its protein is CASSGGLAGANTGELFF.

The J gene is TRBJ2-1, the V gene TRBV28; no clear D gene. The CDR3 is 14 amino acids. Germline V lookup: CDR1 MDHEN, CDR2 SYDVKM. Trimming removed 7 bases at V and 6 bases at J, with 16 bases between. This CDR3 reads CASTQTVVGNEQFF. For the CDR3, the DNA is TGTGCCAGCACCCAGACCGTGGTGGGCAATGAGCAGTTCTTC.

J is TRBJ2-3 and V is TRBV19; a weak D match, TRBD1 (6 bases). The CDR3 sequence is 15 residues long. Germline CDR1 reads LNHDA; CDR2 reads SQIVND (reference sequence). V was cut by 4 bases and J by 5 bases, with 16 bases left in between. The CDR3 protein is CASSSTAGAGDTQYF. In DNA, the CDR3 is TGTGCCAGTAGTAGCACTGCAGGGGCAGGAGATACGCAGTATTTT.

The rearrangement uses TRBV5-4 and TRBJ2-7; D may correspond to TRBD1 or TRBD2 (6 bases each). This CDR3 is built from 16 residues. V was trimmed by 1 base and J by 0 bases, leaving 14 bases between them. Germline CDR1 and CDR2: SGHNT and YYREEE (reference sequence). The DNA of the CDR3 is TGTGCCAGCAGCTTGATCCCGGGGGACAACTCCTACGAGCAGTACTTC. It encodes CASSLIPGDNSYEQYF. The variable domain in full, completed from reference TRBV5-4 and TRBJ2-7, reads ETGVTQSPTHLIKTRGQQVTLRCSSQSGHNTVSWYQQALGQGPQFIFQYYREEENGRGNFPPRFSGLQFPNYSSELNVNALELDDSALYLCASSLIPGDNSYEQYFGPGTRLTVT.

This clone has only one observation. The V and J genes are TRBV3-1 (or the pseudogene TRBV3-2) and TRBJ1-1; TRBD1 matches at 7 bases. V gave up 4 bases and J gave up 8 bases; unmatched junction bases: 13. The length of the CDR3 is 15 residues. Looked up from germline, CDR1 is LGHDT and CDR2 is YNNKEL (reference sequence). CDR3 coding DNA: TGTGCCAGCAGCCTCCATGTGGAGGGGGCTTCGGAAGCTTTCTTT. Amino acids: CASSLHVEGASEAFF.

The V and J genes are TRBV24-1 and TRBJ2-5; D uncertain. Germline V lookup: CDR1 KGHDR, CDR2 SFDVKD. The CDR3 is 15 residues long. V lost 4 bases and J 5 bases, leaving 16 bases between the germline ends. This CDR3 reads CATSDLEADRETQYF. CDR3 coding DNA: TGTGCCACCAGTGACCTCGAGGCGGATAGGGAGACCCAGTACTTC.

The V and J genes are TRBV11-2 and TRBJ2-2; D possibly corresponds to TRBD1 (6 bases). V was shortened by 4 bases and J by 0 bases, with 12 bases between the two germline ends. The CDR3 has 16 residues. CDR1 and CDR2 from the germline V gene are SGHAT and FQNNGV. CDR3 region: CASSSIQGTNTGELFF. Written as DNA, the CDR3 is TGTGCCAGCAGCTCAATACAGGGCACGAACACCGGGGAGCTGTTTTTT.

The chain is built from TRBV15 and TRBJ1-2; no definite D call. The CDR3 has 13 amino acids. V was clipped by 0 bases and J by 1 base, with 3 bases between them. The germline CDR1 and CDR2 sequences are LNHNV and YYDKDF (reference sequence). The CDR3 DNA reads TGTGCCACCAGCAGAGACCTTAACTATGGCTACACCTTC. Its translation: CATSRDLNYGYTF.

The CDR3 DNA sequence: TGTGCCAGCAGTGGCTCAACAGGGCGGAGCCTAATGAACACTGAAGCTTTCTTT. Translating gives CASSGSTGRSLMNTEAFF. The chain links TRBV28 to TRBJ1-1; a possible D gene is TRBD1 (6 bases). CDR1 and CDR2 (germline): MDHEN, SYDVKM. The CDR3 covers 18 residues. V was shortened by 5 bases and J by 0 bases, with 22 bases between the two germline ends.

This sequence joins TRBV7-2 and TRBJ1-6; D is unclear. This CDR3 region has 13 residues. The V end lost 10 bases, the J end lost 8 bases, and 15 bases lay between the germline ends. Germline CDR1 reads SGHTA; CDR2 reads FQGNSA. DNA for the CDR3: TGTGCCACCGGGTGGGATAGGGATTCACCCCTCCACTTT. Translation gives CATGWDRDSPLHF. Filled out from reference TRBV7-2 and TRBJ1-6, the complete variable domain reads GAGVSQSPSNKVTEKGKDVELRCDPISGHTALYWYRQSLGQGLEFLIYFQGNSAPDKSGLPSDRFSAERTGGSVSTLTIQRTQQEDSAVYLCATGWDRDSPLHFGNGTRLTVT.